These 24 T cell receptor beta chains were all obtained from the same sample, sequenced in a study of CD8 T cells in Susac syndrome. Reverse transcription used 0.5 to 1 ug RNA and random hexamers. TCRdb analysed the immunoSEQ multiplex PCR reads with MiXCR anew, one entry per CDR3 protein. The table shows about 180,000 distinct CDR3 sequences, with 95% occurring only once. Sequencing used CD4+ T cells from PBMCs. These receptor sequences come from a human donor with multiple sclerosis.

This clonotype was counted between two and nine times. The CDR3 reads CASKTDSGNTIYF. DNA of the CDR3: TGTGCCAGTAAGACGGACTCTGGAAACACCATATATTTT. The chain uses TRBV27 and TRBJ1-3; D unresolved. Trimming removed 9 bases at V and 0 bases at J, with 9 bases between. The germline V gene encodes CDR1 MNHEY and CDR2 SMNVEV (reference sequence). CDR3 size: 13 residues.

The chain is built from TRBV3-1 and TRBJ2-1; TRBD2 matches at 12 bases. This CDR3 spans 15 amino acids. Unmatched junction bases numbered 8, after V lost 6 bases and J lost 8 bases. The V gene's germline CDR1 is LGHDT and CDR2 YNNKEL (reference sequence). In nucleotides, the CDR3 is TGTGCCAGCAGTCTACTAGCGGGGGGTCTCGATGAGCAGTTCTTC. Translation: CASSLLAGGLDEQFF.

The rearrangement links TRBV12-3 or TRBV12-4 to TRBJ2-7; D is perhaps TRBD1 (6 bases). The germline V and J ends were trimmed by 7 bases and 1 base, with 11 bases remaining between them. The CDR3 is 13 residues long. CDR3 DNA sequence: TGTGCCAGCAAACTCGGACAGTCCTACGAGCAGTACTTC. Translation gives CASKLGQSYEQYF.

This sequence joins TRBV20-1 and TRBJ2-3, with D perhaps matching TRBD2 (5 bases). The V gene lost 3 bases and the J gene lost 4 bases, with 17 bases spanning the gap. CDR3 length equals 15 residues. Germline V gives CDR1 DFQATT, CDR2 SNEGSKA (reference sequence). CDR3 nucleotides: TGCAGTGCTAGCAGGCTAGCCTTGAGGGCAGATACGCAGTATTTT. Its protein is CSASRLALRADTQYF.

The CDR3 bases are TGTGCCACCATAGCGGGGTTCAATGAGCAGTTCTTC. Translated, it gives CATIAGFNEQFF. The V gene is TRBV7-9, the J gene TRBJ2-1; 8 bases align to TRBD2. From germline, CDR1 is SEHNR and CDR2 FQNEAQ (reference sequence). Unmatched junction bases numbered 5, after V lost 10 bases and J lost 6 bases. The CDR3 is made up of 12 amino acids.

This clonotype was seen a single time. The chain is built from TRBV19 and TRBJ2-1; 10 bases fit TRBD2. Germline CDR1 and CDR2: LNHDA and SQIVND (reference sequence). This CDR3 has 13 amino acids. The V gene end was trimmed by 9 bases and the J gene end by 6 bases; junction bases not matched to a gene: 5. The CDR3, as DNA: TGTGCCAGCCGGACTAGCGGCCTCAATGAGCAGTTCTTC. Protein product: CASRTSGLNEQFF.

The chain has TRBV11-2 and TRBJ2-7, with a possible D match to TRBD1 (6 bases). The CDR3 has 15 residues. The germline V and J ends were trimmed by 3 bases and 2 bases, with 14 bases remaining between them. Germline assignment: CDR1 SGHAT and CDR2 FQNNGV. CDR3 DNA sequence: TGTGCCAGCAGCTTTGACAGGAGACGAACCTACGAGCAGTACTTC. This gives the protein CASSFDRRRTYEQYF. The full variable domain, in which reference TRBV11-2 and TRBJ2-7 provide the parts outside the CDR3, is EAGVAQSPRYKIIEKRQSVAFWCNPISGHATLYWYQQILGQGPKLLIQFQNNGVVDDSQLPKDRFSAERLKGVDSTLKIQPAKLEDSAVYLCASSFDRRRTYEQYFGPGTRLTVT.

The genes are TRBV15 and TRBJ1-5, with 8 positions matching TRBD1. J lost 6 bases, V lost 6 bases, and 7 bases had no gene match. The CDR3 consists of 14 residues. Germline V gene sequence: CDR1 LNHNV, CDR2 YYDKDF (reference sequence). The CDR3: CATRNTGGGQPQHF. CDR3 nucleotides: TGTGCCACCAGGAACACAGGGGGAGGTCAGCCCCAGCATTTT.

The V call is TRBV19, the J call TRBJ2-5; 9 bases are a match to TRBD2. With 3 bases clipped from V and 2 bases from J, the junction kept 7 bases outside the gene matches. Germline-derived CDR1 and CDR2 are LNHDA and SQIVND (reference sequence). The CDR3 is 16 residues long. The CDR3 DNA is TGTGCCAGTAGTATGGGAGCGGGGGGCCCACAAGAGACCCAGTACTTC. Translating it yields CASSMGAGGPQETQYF.

V is TRBV7-2 and J is TRBJ1-2; 7 nucleotides line up with TRBD1. The CDR3 extends over 12 amino acids. CDR1 and CDR2 from the germline V gene are SGHTA and FQGNSA. The junction had 7 bases not matched to a gene; V was cut back by 5 bases and J by 10 bases. CDR3 sequence (DNA): TGTGCCAGCAGCCCGCGGGACAGCGACTACACCTTC. Translating it yields CASSPRDSDYTF.

The chain uses TRBV20-1 and TRBJ2-5, with D perhaps matching TRBD1 or TRBD2 (5 bases each). This CDR3 spans 13 amino acids. The germline V and J ends were trimmed by 1 base and 4 bases, with 10 bases remaining between them. CDR1 and CDR2 (germline): DFQATT, SNEGSKA (reference sequence). The CDR3 region has the DNA TGCAGTGCTAGAGTCCCGGGGCGAGAGACCCAGTACTTC. The encoded protein is CSARVPGRETQYF.

J is TRBJ2-7 and V is TRBV5-4; unclear D gene. There are 13 residues in the CDR3. The V and J ends lost 2 bases and 0 bases respectively, with 6 bases between them. The germline V gene has CDR1 SGHNT and CDR2 YYREEE (reference sequence). The CDR3 sequence is CASSFSISYEQYF. The DNA of the CDR3 is TGTGCCAGCAGCTTCAGCATCTCCTACGAGCAGTACTTC.

This chain connects TRBV27 to TRBJ1-2; D is perhaps TRBD1 (6 bases). V lost 2 bases to trimming and J lost 2 bases, with 15 bases between them. Germline CDR1 reads MNHEY; CDR2 reads SMNVEV (reference sequence). This CDR3 has 16 amino acids. CDR3 in amino acids: CASSLGQGTYNYGYTF. Written as DNA, the CDR3 is TGTGCCAGCAGTTTAGGGCAGGGGACCTACAACTATGGCTACACCTTC.

The V gene is TRBV30, the J gene TRBJ1-5, with 8 bases that match TRBD1. The CDR3 covers 13 residues. CDR1 and CDR2 (germline): GTSNPN, SVGIG (reference sequence). The ends lost 3 bases at V and 9 bases at J; junction bases unmatched: 7. CDR3 sequence (DNA): TGTGCCTGGAGCCCAGGGGGCTCCCCGCCCCAGCATTTT. It specifies CAWSPGGSPPQHF.

This chain links TRBV2 with TRBJ1-2; D ambiguous. Germline V gives CDR1 SNHLY, CDR2 FYNNEI. This CDR3 is built from 10 residues. V was trimmed by 9 bases and J by 8 bases, leaving 10 bases between them. This chain's CDR3 is CARWGGGYTF. The CDR3 DNA follows: TGTGCCAGATGGGGAGGGGGCTACACCTTC.

The rearrangement joins TRBV7-2 to TRBJ2-5, with D perhaps matching TRBD1 or TRBD2 (5 bases each). Germline values: CDR1 SGHTA, CDR2 FQGNSA. The CDR3 loop spans 15 amino acids. Trimming cost V 5 bases and J 1 base, with 14 bases left between them. The CDR3, as DNA: TGTGCCAGCAGCCCGGGGACGGCTCTCCAAGAGACCCAGTACTTC. Encoded protein: CASSPGTALQETQYF.

The CDR3 reads CSVGDRGSETQYF. The CDR3 coding sequence is TGCAGCGTTGGTGACAGGGGGTCGGAGACCCAGTACTTC. The genes are TRBV29-1 and TRBJ2-5, with TRBD1 matching 9 bases. With 4 bases clipped from V and 5 bases from J, the junction kept 5 bases outside the gene matches. Germline CDR1 reads SQVTM; CDR2 reads ANQGSEA. CDR3 length: 13 amino acids.

This chain connects TRBV6-6 to TRBJ2-2, with TRBD1 matching over 7 bases. From germline, CDR1 is MNHNY and CDR2 SVGAGI (reference sequence). With V trimmed by 6 bases and J by 5 bases, 3 bases remained unmatched. The length of the CDR3 is 13 residues. The CDR3 here is CASRGGQTGELFF. The CDR3 DNA sequence: TGTGCCAGCAGAGGGGGACAGACCGGGGAGCTGTTTTTT.

This clonotype was recorded only once. The chain employs TRBV11-2 and TRBJ2-1; 8 bases agree with TRBD2. V shed 4 bases, J shed 3 bases, and the junction held 8 bases outside the gene matches. The CDR3 runs 16 residues. The V gene's germline CDR1 is SGHAT and CDR2 FQNNGV. The CDR3 reads CASSSTRGGFYNEQFF. The CDR3 coding sequence is TGTGCCAGCAGCTCGACCCGCGGGGGGTTCTACAATGAGCAGTTCTTC. The complete variable domain, with remaining parts taken from reference TRBV11-2 and TRBJ2-1, reads EAGVAQSPRYKIIEKRQSVAFWCNPISGHATLYWYQQILGQGPKLLIQFQNNGVVDDSQLPKDRFSAERLKGVDSTLKIQPAKLEDSAVYLCASSSTRGGFYNEQFFGPGTRLTVL.

The chain uses TRBV20-1 and TRBJ2-7; 8 bases agree with TRBD2. Germline V gives CDR1 DFQATT, CDR2 SNEGSKA (reference sequence). J gave up 2 bases and V 6 bases, and 12 bases lay outside the gene matches. The CDR3 spans 15 residues. The CDR3 here is CSAPLPGGLPYEQYF. The DNA for the CDR3 is TGCAGTGCCCCCCTCCCGGGGGGGCTCCCCTACGAGCAGTACTTC.

The chain links TRBV13 to TRBJ2-7, with D tentatively TRBD2 (6 bases). The ends were cut back, 3 bases at V and 7 bases at J, with 13 bases in the middle. This CDR3 region has 13 residues. Germline V gene lookup returns CDR1 PRHDT and CDR2 FYEKMQ (reference sequence). The DNA for the CDR3 is TGTGCCAGCAGCTTCCTGACTAGTAGTGAGCAGTACTTC. As protein: CASSFLTSSEQYF.

This clonotype was seen only once. The chain links TRBV18 to TRBJ2-5, with D unclear. CDR1 and CDR2 (germline): KGHSH, LQKENI. The V and J ends lost 3 bases and 7 bases respectively, with 9 bases between them. CDR3 size: 12 residues. In DNA form, the CDR3 reads TGTGCCAGCTCACCTCCCTTGGGGACCCAGTACTTC. Protein product: CASSPPLGTQYF. Together with reference TRBV18 and TRBJ2-5, the CDR3 gives the full variable domain: NAGVMQNPRHLVRRRGQEARLRCSPMKGHSHVYWYRQLPEEGLKFMVYLQKENIIDESGMPKERFSAEFPKEGPSILRIQQVVRGDSAAYFCASSPPLGTQYFGPGTRLLVL.

CDR3 sequence reads: CAWSIRGTSYEQYF. The CDR3 DNA is TGTGCCTGGAGTATCCGAGGGACTTCCTACGAGCAGTACTTC. V and J are TRBV30 and TRBJ2-7, with D maybe TRBD2 (6 bases). Germline lookup yields CDR1 GTSNPN and CDR2 SVGIG (reference sequence). V lost 2 bases and J 1 base, leaving 12 bases between the germline ends. There are 14 residues in the CDR3. Full variable domain (missing parts from reference TRBV30 and TRBJ2-7): SQTIHQWPATLVQPVGSPLSLECTVEGTSNPNLYWYRQAAGRGLQLLFYSVGIGQISSEVPQNLSASRPQDRQFILSSKKLLLSDSGFYLCAWSIRGTSYEQYFGPGTRLTVT.

This clonotype occurred once. The V call is TRBV20-1, the J call TRBJ1-1; perhaps TRBD1 as D (6 bases). Germline-derived CDR1 and CDR2 are DFQATT and SNEGSKA (reference sequence). The CDR3 has 14 amino acids. Deletions cut 2 bases from V and 2 bases from J, with 12 bases between. CDR3 protein: CSARWRQANTEAFF. CDR3 in DNA: TGCAGTGCTAGATGGAGACAGGCCAACACTGAAGCTTTCTTT.